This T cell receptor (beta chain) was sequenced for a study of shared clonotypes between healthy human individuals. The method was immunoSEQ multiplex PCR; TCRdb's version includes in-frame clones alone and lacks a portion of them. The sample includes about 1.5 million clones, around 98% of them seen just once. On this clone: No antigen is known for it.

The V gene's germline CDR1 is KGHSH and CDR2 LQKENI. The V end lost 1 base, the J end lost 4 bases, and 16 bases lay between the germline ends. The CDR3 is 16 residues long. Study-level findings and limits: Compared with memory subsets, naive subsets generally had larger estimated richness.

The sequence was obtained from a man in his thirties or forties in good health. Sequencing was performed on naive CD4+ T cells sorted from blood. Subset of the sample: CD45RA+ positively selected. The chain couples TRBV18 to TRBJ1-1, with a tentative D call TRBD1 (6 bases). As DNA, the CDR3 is TGTGCCAGCTCACCACGCATCGGGGGCGAGAGCACTGAAGCTTTCTTT. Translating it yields CASSPRIGGESTEAFF. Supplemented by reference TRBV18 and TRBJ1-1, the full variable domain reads NAGVMQNPRHLVRRRGQEARLRCSPMKGHSHVYWYRQLPEEGLKFMVYLQKENIIDESGMPKERFSAEFPKEGPSILRIQQVVRGDSAAYFCASSPRIGGESTEAFFGQGTRLTVV.